The next 20 T cell receptor beta chains were all read from a single sample in a study of blood T cell repertoires in COVID-19 (TCRdb year 2020). Receptor amplification or capture employed the immunoSEQ multiplex PCR assay. Not all clones reach the TCRdb copy of this immuneACCESS table, which keeps in-frame sequences only. Checked studies attribute under half of the gap to unresolved V genes and leave the rest unexplained. The table for this sample lists about 120,000 clones; around 89% of them were counted only once. Around a quarter of the sample lies in the top ten. The specimen was peripheral blood. These receptors came from a man aged 65-85 years with active or convalescent COVID-19.

The gene calls are TRBV15 and TRBJ2-2; TRBD2 agrees at 9 bases. This CDR3 is built from 17 residues. Germline lookup yields CDR1 LNHNV and CDR2 YYDKDF (reference sequence). V shed 7 bases and J 4 bases; nucleotides not matched to a gene: 13. CDR3 amino acids: CATMPSRGSGGTGELFF. The DNA of the CDR3 is TGTGCCACCATGCCCTCTAGGGGTAGCGGGGGCACCGGGGAGCTGTTTTTT.

The chain carries TRBV6-5 and TRBJ1-1, with TRBD1 identical over 7 bases. Germline values: CDR1 MNHEY, CDR2 SVGAGI. V lost 5 bases and J lost 4; bases outside the gene matches: 7. The CDR3 consists of 14 residues. The CDR3 here is CASSRHRGGTEAFF. The CDR3 DNA sequence: TGTGCCAGCAGTCGCCACAGGGGAGGCACTGAAGCTTTCTTT.

CDR3 sequence: CASSPVGARHEQYF. In DNA form, the CDR3 reads TGTGCCAGCAGCCCGGTTGGGGCTCGGCACGAGCAGTACTTC. The genes are TRBV6-5 and TRBJ2-7; TRBD1 is a possible D gene (5 bases). Trimming stripped 6 bases from V and 5 bases from J, with 17 bases between. The CDR3 length is 14 residues. In germline, CDR1 is MNHEY, CDR2 SVGAGI.

This clone was counted once. The V and J genes are TRBV6-5 and TRBJ1-4; no reliable D call. CDR1 MNHEY and CDR2 SVGAGI come from the germline V gene. The germline V and J ends were trimmed by 2 bases and 8 bases, with 9 bases remaining between them. The CDR3 totals 13 residues. The CDR3 loop reads CASSYVIHEKLFF. CDR3 bases: TGTGCCAGCAGTTACGTCATACACGAAAAACTGTTTTTT.

This CDR3 reads CSASVGLVNPEQYF. The CDR3 DNA follows: TGCAGTGCTAGTGTGGGACTAGTGAATCCCGAGCAGTACTTC. The chain uses TRBV20-1 and TRBJ2-7; 8 bases map to TRBD2. CDR1 is DFQATT and CDR2 is SNEGSKA in the germline V gene (reference sequence). J was trimmed by 6 bases and V by 3 bases; bases with no gene match: 10. The CDR3 is 14 residues long.

The chain combines TRBV7-9 with TRBJ2-1; possibly TRBD2 for D (5 bases). V was pared by 5 bases and J by 2 bases, with 13 bases between. The CDR3 extends over 15 amino acids. Germline V CDR1 and CDR2: SEHNR, FQNEAQ (reference sequence). The CDR3 region is CASSPGLATYNEQFF. The CDR3 DNA follows: TGTGCCAGCAGCCCCGGTTTAGCGACCTACAATGAGCAGTTCTTC.

The chain combines TRBV19 with TRBJ1-2; 10 bases match TRBD1. The trim removed 6 bases at V and 0 bases at J, leaving 7 bases unmatched. The CDR3 extends over 16 amino acids. CDR1 LNHDA and CDR2 SQIVND come from the germline V gene (reference sequence). CDR3: CASRGDRGRTNYGYTF. CDR3 bases: TGTGCCAGTAGGGGGGACAGGGGCCGAACTAACTATGGCTACACCTTC.

This chain joins TRBV2 and TRBJ2-7; TRBD1 matches at 8 bases. V lost 8 bases to trimming and J lost 6 bases; unmatched junction nucleotides: 12. CDR1 and CDR2 (germline): SNHLY, FYNNEI. CDR3 length equals 14 residues. The CDR3 DNA is TGTGCCAGCGCCTCCGGGCCCCAGGGGGCCGAGCAGTACTTC. The encoded protein is CASASGPQGAEQYF.

This clone has just one count. The V and J genes are TRBV7-2 and TRBJ2-7, with D possibly being TRBD2 (5 bases). Germline V gene sequence: CDR1 SGHTA, CDR2 FQGNSA. The CDR3 is 15 residues long. Between the trimmed V and J ends, which lost 3 bases and 5 bases, there was a span of 17 bases. The CDR3 DNA follows: TGTGCCAGCAGCTTCTGGGAGCTAGAGAACCACGAGCAGTACTTC. It codes for CASSFWELENHEQYF.

The chain recombines TRBV5-4 with TRBJ1-5, with 9 bases lining up with TRBD1. V lost 4 bases and J lost 6; bases outside the gene matches: 2. Germline CDR1 SGHNT, CDR2 YYREEE (reference sequence). The CDR3 is 13 amino acids. The CDR3 loop reads CASSTGQGQPQHF. DNA of the CDR3: TGTGCCAGCAGCACGGGACAGGGTCAGCCCCAGCATTTT. Full variable domain (outside the CDR3, taken from reference TRBV5-4 and TRBJ1-5): ETGVTQSPTHLIKTRGQQVTLRCSSQSGHNTVSWYQQALGQGPQFIFQYYREEENGRGNFPPRFSGLQFPNYSSELNVNALELDDSALYLCASSTGQGQPQHFGDGTRLSIL.

The genes are TRBV7-9 and TRBJ2-5; 11 bases are shared with TRBD2. The CDR3 has 15 amino acids. The germline gives CDR1 SEHNR, CDR2 FQNEAQ (reference sequence). With V trimmed by 7 bases and J by 2 bases, 6 bases remained unmatched. The CDR3 DNA sequence: TGTGCCAGCATCCGGACTAGCGGGTTTCAAGAGACCCAGTACTTC. As protein: CASIRTSGFQETQYF.

V gene TRBV7-3 combines with J gene TRBJ1-1; 7 positions agree with TRBD1. The V gene's germline CDR1 is SGHTA and CDR2 FQGTGA. Germline trimming cut 7 bases from V and 1 base from J; bases unmatched to any gene: 6. The CDR3 is 14 amino acids. DNA for the CDR3: TGTGCCAGCACCCGGGGACAGTCGAACACTGAAGCTTTCTTT. This encodes CASTRGQSNTEAFF.

The rearrangement uses TRBV2 and TRBJ2-7; TRBD2 matches at 8 bases. The CDR3 loop spans 18 amino acids. CDR1 and CDR2 (germline): SNHLY, FYNNEI. Trimming cost V 4 bases and J 0 bases; bases outside gene matches: 14. The CDR3, as DNA: TGTGCCAGCAGTGGGGACTTGGCGGGAGGCGGGAGCTCCTACGAGCAGTACTTC. Amino acid sequence: CASSGDLAGGGSSYEQYF.

This clone appeared once. The CDR3 protein is CASSPTRKTEAFF. CDR3 DNA sequence: TGTGCCAGTAGCCCGACTAGGAAAACTGAAGCTTTCTTT. The chain has TRBV19 and TRBJ1-1, with no clear D. Per germline, CDR1 LNHDA and CDR2 SQIVND (reference sequence). The CDR3 loop spans 13 amino acids. The ends were cut back, 6 bases at V and 5 bases at J, with 13 bases in the middle.

The chain couples TRBV10-1 to TRBJ1-2; D not resolved. Germline V gene lookup returns CDR1 WNHNN and CDR2 SYGVQD (reference sequence). Trimming removed 4 bases from V and 6 bases from J, with 12 bases in between. The CDR3 is 13 residues long. This CDR3 is CASSGELSHGYTF. The CDR3 DNA reads TGCGCCAGCAGTGGGGAGCTTAGCCATGGCTACACCTTC.

The rearrangement joins TRBV2 to TRBJ2-5; 15 nucleotides line up with TRBD2. Per germline, CDR1 SNHLY and CDR2 FYNNEI. This CDR3 region has 16 residues. The ends lost 6 bases at V and 5 bases at J; junction bases unmatched: 7. The CDR3 reads CASSFPGLAGGETQYF. The DNA for the CDR3 is TGTGCCAGCAGCTTCCCTGGACTAGCGGGAGGGGAGACCCAGTACTTC.

This clone is a singleton in its sample. This chain uses TRBV15 with TRBJ1-1; unclear D gene. V was pared by 1 base and J by 3 bases, with 12 bases between. The germline V gene has CDR1 LNHNV and CDR2 YYDKDF (reference sequence). The CDR3 extends over 15 amino acids. The CDR3 bases are TGTGCCACCAGCAGAGGCAATATTCCGGACACTGAAGCTTTCTTT. As protein: CATSRGNIPDTEAFF.

This chain links TRBV7-6 with TRBJ2-7; 14 positions agree with TRBD2. Germline V gives CDR1 SGHVS, CDR2 FNYEAQ. The CDR3 spans 19 residues. Trimming at V came to 1 base and at J to 4 bases, leaving 12 bases not matched to a gene. The CDR3 sequence is CASSLGVTSGRALGYEQYF. CDR3 nucleotides: TGTGCCAGCAGCTTAGGGGTGACTAGCGGGAGGGCCTTGGGTTACGAGCAGTACTTC.

This chain links TRBV24-1 with TRBJ2-2; D gene unclear. In germline, CDR1 is KGHDR, CDR2 SFDVKD. The CDR3 spans 10 residues. V lost 9 bases, J lost 8 bases, and 6 bases lay in between. The CDR3: CATGQGELFF. The CDR3 DNA reads as TGTGCCACCGGGCAGGGGGAGCTGTTTTTT.

The genes are TRBV9 and TRBJ1-3, with D perhaps TRBD1 (6 bases). V was cut by 0 bases and J by 4 bases, with 14 bases left in between. In germline, CDR1 is SGDLS, CDR2 YYNGEE. CDR3 length equals 16 residues. The CDR3 region is CASSVGFTGLGNTIYF. DNA of the CDR3: TGTGCCAGCAGCGTAGGTTTCACAGGGCTCGGAAACACCATATATTTT. Looking up the rest from reference TRBV9 and TRBJ1-3 gives the full variable domain: DSGVTQTPKHLITATGQRVTLRCSPRSGDLSVYWYQQSLDQGLQFLIQYYNGEERAKGNILERFSAQQFPDLHSELNLSSLELGDSALYFCASSVGFTGLGNTIYFGEGSWLTVV.